This T cell receptor (beta chain) was found in a study of shared clonotypes between healthy human individuals. Profiled with immunoSEQ multiplex PCR; TCRdb holds only in-frame clones, not every one. The sample includes millions of clones, over 85% seen only once; the top ten take about 0.39%. The CDR3 is made up of 12 amino acids. Between the trimmed V and J ends, which lost 1 base and 7 bases, there was a span of 8 bases. The germline V gene has CDR1 SGHDN and CDR2 FVKESK. Sequencing input: naive CD4+ T cells from PBMCs. Subset: CD45RA+ positively selected. The chain recombines TRBV14 with TRBJ2-7; D unclear. The sequence came from a man aged 18 to 29 in good health. Some clones in this sample may be carry-over from other donors' samples. For the CDR3, the DNA is TGTGCCAGCAGCCAAGTCTCCCAAGAGCAGTACTTC. Translation: CASSQVSQEQYF.